The clone carrying this TCR beta chain was observed many times. This entry is derived from a study of Graves' ophthalmopathy and Graves' hyperthyroidism. Study at large: The blood sample was drawn at first diagnosis and before any treatment.

Amplified TCR beta CDR3 regions were obtained using RNA transcripts as template. The authors performed first-round RT-PCR with HTBI primers and then a second-round multiplex PCR. A single record per CDR3 protein comes from TCRdb applying MiXCR to the multiplex PCR reads. The sample contains about 220,000 distinct CDR3 sequences, roughly a fifth of which appear only once. Germline V gene lookup returns CDR1 SQVTM and CDR2 ANQGSEA. The CDR3 has 14 residues. V was cut by 5 bases and J by 4 bases, with 17 bases left in between. The rearrangement uses TRBV29-1 and TRBJ2-5, with D perhaps being TRBD1 or TRBD2 (6 bases each). The sequence came from a woman in her fifties or sixties with Graves' ophthalmopathy. The sequencing sample was made of peripheral blood. This chain's CDR3 is CSVSGRGALETQYF. DNA of the CDR3: TGCAGCGTTAGCGGTAGGGGGGCTTTAGAGACCCAGTACTTC.